The text below deals with one T cell receptor beta chain. The donors gave bone marrow, and they were healthy. A multiplex PCR was run with 60 Vbeta primers and 13 Jbeta primers. Some clones are missing from TCRdb's copy, which holds only in-frame ones; the method was immunoSEQ multiplex PCR. The sample shows about 190,000 clones, under 85% of them seen only once. The entry originates in a study of cytomegalovirus exposure and HLA in healthy donors. CDR1 and CDR2 from the germline V gene are SQVTM and ANQGSEA. The V segment lost 5 bases and the J segment 0 bases; nucleotides outside the gene matches: 1. This CDR3 spans 13 amino acids.

This receptor was obtained from a woman younger than 35 in good health and CMV-seronegative. Sequenced input: PBMCs. The chain has TRBV29-1 and TRBJ2-1, with 7 bases aligning to TRBD2. CDR3 amino acids: CSVWTSSYNEQFF. CDR3 DNA sequence: TGCAGCGTTTGGACTAGCTCCTACAATGAGCAGTTCTTC.